Below, 9 T cell receptor beta chains from the same sample are listed, as sequenced in a study of neoadjuvant anti-PD-1 for oral cavity cancer. Using immunoSEQ multiplex PCR, the repertoire was profiled, and TCRdb retains in-frame clones only, with some absent. The data show thousands of clones, roughly 56% seen once. This sample comprised tumor tissue, obtained before nivolumab (anti-PD-1) treatment. The receptors were gathered from a person aged 35-79 years with oral cavity squamous cell carcinoma.

The V call is TRBV2, the J call TRBJ1-2; D gene unclear. The V end was cut by 1 base, the J end by 5 bases, with 8 bases between. The germline V gene has CDR1 SNHLY and CDR2 FYNNEI. This CDR3 has 13 amino acids. CDR3 residues: CASSEDLLYGYTF. The CDR3 region has the DNA TGTGCCAGCAGTGAAGACCTTTTATATGGCTACACCTTC.

There are a few counts of this clone. This chain links TRBV28 with TRBJ2-7; 11 bases are shared with TRBD2. Germline V CDR1 and CDR2: MDHEN, SYDVKM. The CDR3 length is 15 residues. After removal of 7 bases from V and 7 bases from J, the junction contained 12 bases not matched to a gene. CDR3 sequence: CASIPSGRPSGEQYF. In DNA, the CDR3 is TGTGCCAGCATTCCTAGCGGGAGGCCTTCTGGGGAGCAGTACTTC. The entire variable domain, with the rest obtained from reference TRBV28 and TRBJ2-7, is as follows: DVKVTQSSRYLVKRTGEKVFLECVQDMDHENMFWYRQDPGLGLRLIYFSYDVKMKEKGDIPEGYSVSREKKERFSLILESASTNQTSMYLCASIPSGRPSGEQYFGPGTRLTVT.

The V call is TRBV7-9, the J call TRBJ2-7, with D perhaps TRBD2 (6 bases). The V and J ends lost 5 bases and 1 base respectively, with 6 bases between them. Germline CDR1 reads SEHNR; CDR2 reads FQNEAQ (reference sequence). The CDR3 spans 12 residues. The CDR3 coding sequence is TGTGCCAGCAGCCGGGGGTCCTACGAGCAGTACTTC. Protein: CASSRGSYEQYF.

The J gene is TRBJ2-5, the V gene TRBV29-1, with TRBD2 matching 11 bases. The CDR3 loop spans 16 amino acids. Germline lookup yields CDR1 SQVTM and CDR2 ANQGSEA. Losses at the gene ends were 4 bases for V and 5 bases for J; bases not matched to a gene: 12. CDR3 in amino acids: CSVVGLAGGHGETQYF. CDR3 nucleotides: TGCAGCGTTGTTGGCCTAGCGGGAGGACACGGGGAGACCCAGTACTTC.

J is TRBJ2-1 and V is TRBV15; D ambiguous. The V and J ends lost 2 bases and 4 bases respectively, with 9 bases between them. Per germline, CDR1 LNHNV and CDR2 YYDKDF (reference sequence). CDR3 size: 14 residues. The CDR3 DNA is TGTGCCACCAGCAGAATTGGGGTGTACAATGAGCAGTTCTTC. This translates into CATSRIGVYNEQFF.

J is TRBJ1-2 and V is TRBV25-1, with TRBD1 as a possible D gene (5 bases). CDR1 is MGHDK, CDR2 SYGVNS, per germline. This CDR3 spans 16 amino acids. V was clipped by 0 bases and J by 2 bases, with 13 bases between them. The CDR3 region has the DNA TGTGCCAGCAGTGAATACATCCGCGGGGACAACTATGGCTACACCTTC. It yields the protein CASSEYIRGDNYGYTF.

This clone turned up a few times. Here the CDR3 reads CASRRETGAYGYTF. CDR3 DNA: TGCGCCAGCAGACGAGAGACAGGAGCCTATGGCTACACCTTC. The V gene is TRBV5-1, the J gene TRBJ1-2; weak D call: TRBD1 (6 bases). From germline, CDR1 is SGHRS and CDR2 YFSETQ. This CDR3 contains 14 residues. Trimming pared 5 bases from V and 4 bases from J, leaving 15 bases between. The variable domain in full, completed from reference TRBV5-1 and TRBJ1-2, reads KAGVTQTPRYLIKTRGQQVTLSCSPISGHRSVSWYQQTPGQGLQFLFEYFSETQRNKGNFPGRFSGRQFSNSRSEMNVSTLELGDSALYLCASRRETGAYGYTFGSGTRLTVV.

This clone was found a few times. The chain links TRBV13 to TRBJ1-2, with D perhaps TRBD1 (6 bases). The V gene's germline CDR1 is PRHDT and CDR2 FYEKMQ (reference sequence). The CDR3 contains 14 residues. V was clipped by 0 bases and J by 4 bases, with 9 bases between them. In DNA, the CDR3 is TGTGCCAGCAGCTTAGGGACAGGTTCCTATGGCTACACCTTC. Residues: CASSLGTGSYGYTF.

CDR3 protein: CASSRGTGGSYEQYF. The CDR3 DNA follows: TGTGCCAGCTCACGGGGGACAGGGGGCTCTTACGAGCAGTACTTC. The chain recombines TRBV18 with TRBJ2-7; 12 nucleotides align to TRBD1. This CDR3 region has 15 residues. Germline CDR1 and CDR2: KGHSH and LQKENI. Trimming took 4 bases from V and 4 from J; bases not matched to a gene: 5.